A selection of T cell receptor beta chains follows, all from one sample in a study of control samples from healthy donors and cancer patients. TCRdb's copy holds only in-frame clones and misses some; the assay was immunoSEQ multiplex PCR. The sample records 55,000 to 65,000 clones, around 87% being singletons. The sequencing input was PBMCs. All receptors come from a woman aged 60-75 years with lung cancer. Each CDR3 is given with its conserved first and last residue. D genes are given only for firm matches. Clone size is given for some rows only: seen once, a few or many times, or a class if the clone is expanded.

>once|.|TRBJ2-7|TRBV6-5
CASSSIQVWGTYEQYF
TGTGCCAGCAGTTCGATACAGGTTTGGGGGACCTACGAGCAGTACTTC
>.|.|TRBJ2-3|TRBV18
CASSPVLTDTQYF
TGTGCCAGCTCACCTGTGCTCACAGATACGCAGTATTTT
>.|TRBD2|TRBJ2-5|TRBV9
CASSVGNAGGSEETQYF
TGTGCCAGCAGCGTAGGTAACGCAGGCGGGAGTGAAGAGACCCAGTACTTC
>.|.|TRBJ2-5|TRBV24-1
CATSDPQETQYF
TGTGCCACCAGTGATCCTCAAGAGACCCAGTACTTC
>.|.|TRBJ2-7|TRBV7-2
CASSADKYEQYF
TGTGCCAGCAGCGCGGACAAATACGAGCAGTACTTC
>.|TRBD2|TRBJ2-2|TRBV5-5
CASSPSGRGRTGELFF
TGTGCCAGCAGCCCCTCTGGGAGGGGTAGGACCGGGGAGCTGTTTTTT
>.|TRBD1|TRBJ2-7|TRBV2
CASRPPGQGSYEQYF
TGTGCCAGCAGACCACCGGGACAGGGTTCTTACGAGCAGTACTTC
>.|.|TRBJ2-7|TRBV7-9
CASSFIADYEQYF
TGTGCCAGCAGCTTTATAGCGGACTACGAGCAGTACTTC
>.|.|TRBJ1-2|TRBV7-8
CASSLSQALGYTF
TGTGCCAGCAGCCTGTCGCAGGCCCTCGGCTACACCTTC
>once|.|TRBJ1-1|TRBV19
CASTPGGGDTEAFF
TGTGCCAGTACCCCGGGAGGCGGGGACACTGAAGCTTTCTTT
>.|.|TRBJ2-3|TRBV7-3
CASGDTDTQYF
TGTGCCAGCGGCGACACAGATACGCAGTATTTT
>.|TRBD2|TRBJ2-5|TRBV2
CASSGQRGGRETQYF
TGTGCCAGCAGTGGTCAGCGGGGGGGCAGAGAGACCCAGTACTTC
>.|TRBD1|TRBJ1-4|TRBV6-5
CASSYTGGGEKLFF
TGTGCCAGCAGTTATACAGGGGGGGGAGAAAAACTGTTTTTT
>.|.|TRBJ2-2|TRBV19
CASSIPGSTGELFF
TGTGCCAGTAGTATCCCCGGGAGCACCGGGGAGCTGTTTTTT
>.|.|TRBJ1-1|TRBV7-3
CASSYGVGENTEAFF
TGTGCCAGCAGCTATGGGGTCGGGGAGAACACTGAAGCTTTCTTT
>.|.|TRBJ2-5|TRBV18
CASSPQYTKETQYF
TGTGCCAGCTCACCACAGTACACTAAAGAGACCCAGTACTTC
>.|TRBD1|TRBJ2-7|TRBV2
CASTTGTGVYEQYF
TGTGCCAGCACGACCGGGACAGGGGTCTACGAGCAGTACTTC
>.|.|TRBJ2-5|TRBV28
CASRDSGKETQYF
TGTGCCAGCAGAGACTCAGGGAAAGAGACCCAGTACTTC
>.|.|TRBJ1-3|TRBV7-9
CASSLGPRGNTIYF
TGTGCCAGCAGCTTAGGCCCCCGTGGAAACACCATATATTTT
>few|.|TRBJ2-2|TRBV7-2
CASSSGLNTGELFF
TGTGCCAGCAGCTCGGGACTTAACACCGGGGAGCTGTTTTTT
>.|.|TRBJ1-6|TRBV3-1/TRBV3-2
CASSQVALHSPLHF
TGTGCCAGCAGCCAAGTCGCCCTCCATTCACCCCTCCACTTT
>.|.|TRBJ1-5|TRBV5-6
CASSSPTGFNQPQHF
TGTGCCAGCAGCTCCCCTACGGGTTTCAATCAGCCCCAGCATTTT
>.|.|TRBJ2-7|TRBV6-6
CASTNTYEQYF
TGTGCCAGCACCAACACCTACGAGCAGTACTTC
>.|TRBD2|TRBJ2-3|TRBV4-1
CASSQGSGRFGTDTQYF
TGCGCCAGCAGCCAAGGCAGCGGGAGGTTCGGCACAGATACGCAGTATTTT
>.|.|TRBJ2-7|TRBV14
CASSSLRAYEQYF
TGTGCCAGCAGCTCTTTGAGGGCCTACGAGCAGTACTTC
>.|TRBD2|TRBJ2-3|TRBV5-1
CASRNPSSGSVTDTQYF
TGCGCCAGCCGTAATCCGTCTAGCGGGAGTGTTACAGATACGCAGTATTTT
>.|.|TRBJ1-6|TRBV2
CASSELGLSSPLHF
TGTGCCAGCAGTGAATTGGGACTGAGTTCACCCCTCCACTTT
>.|TRBD1|TRBJ1-1|TRBV5-1
CASGQGDVNTEAFF
TGCGCCAGCGGACAGGGCGATGTGAACACTGAAGCTTTCTTT
>.|TRBD1|TRBJ1-5|TRBV3-1/TRBV3-2
CASSRGTGGGQPQHF
TGTGCCAGCAGCCGGGGGACAGGGGGCGGTCAGCCCCAGCATTTT
>few|TRBD1|TRBJ2-7|TRBV9
CASSVGTGTAYEQYF
TGTGCCAGCAGCGTTGGGACAGGGACGGCCTACGAGCAGTACTTC
>.|.|TRBJ1-1|TRBV5-5
CASSPWDTEAFF
TGTGCCAGCAGTCCCTGGGACACTGAAGCTTTCTTT
>.|.|TRBJ2-3|TRBV7-3
CASSPEWGSDTQYF
TGTGCCAGCAGCCCGGAGTGGGGTTCAGATACGCAGTATTTT
>.|TRBD2|TRBJ2-5|TRBV14
CASSQGLAEGSQYF
TGTGCCAGCAGCCAAGGACTAGCGGAAGGTTCCCAGTACTTC
>.|.|TRBJ1-2|TRBV5-4
CASSLDGSAYGYTF
TGTGCCAGCAGCTTGGACGGTTCGGCCTATGGCTACACCTTC
>.|TRBD1|TRBJ2-3|TRBV19
CASSITGTGLADTQYF
TGTGCCAGTAGTATCACCGGGACAGGGTTAGCAGATACGCAGTATTTT
>.|TRBD1|TRBJ1-1|TRBV7-8
CASSSDRATAFF
TGTGCCAGCAGCTCAGACAGGGCGACAGCTTTCTTT
>.|.|TRBJ1-2|TRBV21-1
CASSPCGQYGYTF
TGTGCCAGCAGCCCATGTGGACAATATGGCTACACCTTC
>.|TRBD2|TRBJ2-7|TRBV9
CASSRQAGSSYEQYF
TGTGCCAGCAGCAGACAAGCGGGGAGCTCCTACGAGCAGTACTTC
>once|.|TRBJ1-1|TRBV27
CASGREVAFF
TGTGCCAGCGGCAGGGAGGTAGCTTTCTTT
>.|TRBD2|TRBJ2-2|TRBV5-1
CASRDGGRAAGELFF
TGCGCCAGCAGGGACGGCGGGAGGGCCGCCGGGGAGCTGTTTTTT
>.|.|TRBJ1-3|TRBV9
CASSERPGNTIYF
TGTGCCAGCAGCGAACGGCCGGGAAACACCATATATTTT
>.|TRBD1|TRBJ1-1|TRBV3-1/TRBV3-2
CASSPRDSGLTEAFF
TGTGCCAGCAGCCCCCGGGACAGCGGGTTGACTGAAGCTTTCTTT
>.|.|TRBJ1-5|TRBV7-6
CASSLGPGGPQHF
TGTGCCAGCAGCTTGGGACCTGGAGGACCCCAGCATTTT
>.|.|TRBJ1-3|TRBV5-5
CASSFGGSGNTIYF
TGTGCCAGCAGCTTCGGGGGATCTGGAAACACCATATATTTT
>.|TRBD1|TRBJ2-5|TRBV7-3
CASSGTGIETQYF
TGTGCCAGCAGCGGGACAGGGATAGAGACCCAGTACTTC
>.|.|TRBJ1-1|TRBV5-6
CASSRVMNTEAFF
TGTGCCAGCAGCCGAGTGATGAACACTGAAGCTTTCTTT
>.|TRBD1|TRBJ2-2|TRBV28
CASSLTGGAAGELFF
TGTGCCAGCAGTCTCACAGGGGGCGCTGCCGGGGAGCTGTTTTTT
>.|.|TRBJ2-7|TRBV10-1
CASSPEAAYEQYF
TGCGCCAGCAGTCCCGAGGCCGCGTACGAGCAGTACTTC
>.|.|TRBJ2-3|TRBV19
CASRPRGLHTDTQYF
TGTGCCAGTAGGCCGAGGGGTTTACACACAGATACGCAGTATTTT
>.|.|TRBJ2-7|TRBV2
CASSETLSSYEQYF
TGTGCCAGCAGTGAAACCCTGAGCTCCTACGAGCAGTACTTC
>.|TRBD2|TRBJ2-2|TRBV24-1
CATSDLAGGDTGELFF
TGTGCCACCAGTGATCTAGCGGGGGGGGACACCGGGGAGCTGTTTTTT
>.|.|TRBJ1-5|TRBV28
CASSAPNQPQHF
TGTGCCAGCAGTGCGCCAAATCAGCCCCAGCATTTT
>.|.|TRBJ2-7|TRBV28
CASSLTAGTSSYEQYF
TGTGCCAGCAGTTTAACGGCAGGGACGAGCTCCTACGAGCAGTACTTC
>.|TRBD1|TRBJ2-7|TRBV10-3
CATRPGTGGTYEQYF
TGTGCCACAAGACCCGGGACAGGGGGAACCTACGAGCAGTACTTC
>.|TRBD1|TRBJ2-6|TRBV7-2
CASSLDGGTGRRANVLTF
TGTGCCAGCAGCTTAGACGGCGGGACAGGGCGAAGGGCCAACGTCCTGACTTTC
>.|TRBD2|TRBJ2-1|TRBV6-6
CASSPSGSSYNEQFF
TGTGCCAGCAGTCCCAGCGGGAGCTCCTACAATGAGCAGTTCTTC
>.|TRBD1|TRBJ1-4|TRBV5-1
CASSFGQGAEKLFF
TGCGCCAGCAGCTTTGGGCAGGGGGCGGAAAAACTGTTTTTT